The clone carrying this T cell receptor beta chain was counted ten times or more. As yet, its antigen is unknown. Regarding time point: patch test 1, 2 weeks after DPC sensitization. This sample's treatment: therapeutic diphenylcyclopropenone sensitization with weekly scalp DPC. Unfractionated whole blood was the source of the extracted total RNA. This entry is derived from a study of human T cells and chemical hapten exposure. The length of the CDR3 is 16 residues. Trimming shortened V by 3 bases and J by 2 bases, and 15 bases separated the two germline ends. Germline lookup yields CDR1 SGHTA and CDR2 FQGNSA. TCRdb re-derived calls from the RACE reads in MiXCR, one entry per CDR3 protein. This sample has approximately 52,000 distinct CDR3 sequences, with 11% found just once. Study-level points and caveats: Alopecia affecting every donor means their immune response may not match healthy people's.

The chain recombines TRBV7-2 with TRBJ2-3, with D possibly being TRBD2 (5 bases). The sequence came from a middle-aged woman with alopecia areata. Some clones in this sample may be carry-over from other donors' samples. This specimen was whole blood, taken in connection with sensitization to the hapten diphenylcyclopropenone (DPC). In nucleotides, the CDR3 is TGTGCCAGCAGCTTGGGTTCCGGACTTAACACAGATACGCAGTATTTT. Encoded protein: CASSLGSGLNTDTQYF.